The rows below give T cell receptor beta chains drawn from one sample of a study of cytomegalovirus exposure and HLA in healthy donors. The assay was immunoSEQ multiplex PCR, and TCRdb's table has in-frame clones only and misses some. Of about 120,000 clones listed, roughly 80% are singletons. The sample taken for sequencing was PBMCs. The receptors stem from a woman aged 35 to 49 in good health and CMV-seropositive. CDR3s include the opening cysteine and the closing phenylalanine or tryptophan. D genes are given only for firm matches. Clone size is not always given. Where it is, it says once, few, many or a class for expanded clones.

cdr3_aa | cdr3_nt | v_call | clone_size | j_call | d_call
CASRPRGGTEAFF | TGTGCCAGCAGACCCCGGGGGGGCACTGAAGCTTTCTTT | TRBV5-8 | - | TRBJ1-1 | -
CAQHREDEGCNSPLHF | TGTGCCCAGCACCGTGAGGATGAGGGTTGTAATTCCCCCCTCCACTTT | TRBV25-1 | - | TRBJ1-6 | -
CASSRTGGTTDTQYF | TGTGCCAGCTCCAGGACAGGGGGGACTACAGATACGCAGTATTTT | TRBV18 | - | TRBJ2-3 | TRBD1
CASKARVSYEQYF | TGTGCCAGCAAAGCCCGGGTTTCCTACGAGCAGTACTTC | TRBV27 | - | TRBJ2-7 | -
CASSEALQGLTEAFF | TGTGCCAGCAGTGAAGCTCTTCAGGGGTTAACTGAAGCTTTCTTT | TRBV2 | - | TRBJ1-1 | -
CASSPRAGTTDTQYF | TGCGCCAGCAGCCCCCGCGCGGGAACCACAGATACGCAGTATTTT | TRBV4-3 | - | TRBJ2-3 | -
CASSPRHYSRQNYGYTF | TGTGCCAGCAGCCCACGTCATTACAGCCGACAGAACTATGGCTACACCTTC | TRBV11-2 | - | TRBJ1-2 | -
CASNRQGPNTEAFF | TGTGCCAGCAACAGACAGGGACCGAACACTGAAGCTTTCTTT | TRBV27 | - | TRBJ1-1 | TRBD1
CASSERAGKVNYGYTF | TGTGCCAGCAGTGAACGCGCAGGGAAGGTGAACTATGGCTACACCTTC | TRBV2 | - | TRBJ1-2 | -
CASSPTGQGAEQYF | TGTGCCAGCTCACCTACAGGGCAGGGTGCCGAGCAGTACTTC | TRBV18 | once | TRBJ2-7 | -
CASGGQGRNTEAFF | TGTGCCAGCGGAGGACAGGGGCGAAACACTGAAGCTTTCTTT | TRBV2 | - | TRBJ1-1 | TRBD1
CASTRWGLEDTQYF | TGTGCCAGTACCCGTTGGGGCCTCGAAGATACGCAGTATTTT | TRBV19 | - | TRBJ2-3 | -
CASSLQGGNQPQHF | TGTGCCAGCAGCTTGCAAGGGGGCAATCAGCCCCAGCATTTT | TRBV5-8 | - | TRBJ1-5 | -
CASSVGHASEQFF | TGTGCCAGCAGCGTGGGCCATGCCAGTGAGCAGTTCTTC | TRBV9 | - | TRBJ2-1 | -
CASSQDGGAQPQHF | TGCGCCAGCAGCCAAGATGGCGGGGCTCAGCCCCAGCATTTT | TRBV4-1 | - | TRBJ1-5 | -
CASSMGPNNPQYF | TGTGCCAGTAGTATGGGCCCCAACAACCCGCAGTATTTT | TRBV19 | once | TRBJ2-3 | -
CASRQGQTFGGYTF | TGTGCCAGCAGGCAGGGACAGACCTTCGGTGGCTACACCTTC | TRBV2 | - | TRBJ1-2 | TRBD1
CASRVQGQPQHF | TGTGCCAGCAGAGTCCAGGGCCAGCCCCAGCATTTT | TRBV2 | - | TRBJ1-5 | -
CASSPEVGRAGANVLTF | TGTGCCAGCTCACCAGAGGTAGGCAGGGCTGGGGCCAACGTCCTGACTTTC | TRBV18 | - | TRBJ2-6 | -
CASSPSGRANNEQFF | TGTGCCAGCAGCCCTAGCGGGAGGGCCAACAATGAGCAGTTCTTC | TRBV2 | - | TRBJ2-1 | TRBD2
CASSQGLAGGTSTDTQYF | TGCGCCAGCAGCCAAGGACTAGCGGGAGGAACTAGCACAGATACGCAGTATTTT | TRBV4-3 | - | TRBJ2-3 | TRBD2
CATSRDRGSDSNQPQHF | TGTGCCACCAGCAGAGATCGGGGATCCGATAGCAATCAGCCCCAGCATTTT | TRBV15 | - | TRBJ1-5 | -
CASSMGVRLGGIVNEQFF | TGTGCCAGTAGTATGGGGGTCCGACTAGGAGGGATTGTTAATGAGCAGTTCTTC | TRBV19 | - | TRBJ2-1 | -
CASSLDSGTGSTEAFF | TGTGCCAGCAGTTTAGATTCCGGGACAGGGTCCACTGAAGCTTTCTTT | TRBV27 | - | TRBJ1-1 | TRBD1
CASSLRDRAAYNQPQHF | TGTGCCAGCAGCTTGCGGGACAGGGCGGCGTACAATCAGCCCCAGCATTTT | TRBV5-5 | few | TRBJ1-5 | TRBD1
CASSFRGDGYTF | TGTGCCAGCAGTTTCAGGGGGGACGGCTACACCTTC | TRBV27 | - | TRBJ1-2 | TRBD1
CASSRDTEAFF | TGTGCCAGCAGCCGAGACACTGAAGCTTTCTTT | TRBV6-5 | - | TRBJ1-1 | -
CAISEFAGGGNEQFF | TGTGCCATCAGTGAGTTTGCGGGGGGAGGCAATGAGCAGTTCTTC | TRBV10-3 | once | TRBJ2-1 | TRBD2
CASNLPGTGGEQYF | TGCGCCAGCAACCTACCCGGGACAGGGGGAGAGCAGTACTTC | TRBV5-1 | - | TRBJ2-7 | TRBD1
CASSLAPDRAEGYTF | TGCGCCAGCAGCTTGGCGCCCGACAGGGCTGAAGGCTACACCTTC | TRBV5-1 | - | TRBJ1-2 | TRBD1
CASSVSGRSGGSETQYF | TGTGCCAGCAGCGTAAGTGGAAGGAGCGGGGGGTCTGAGACCCAGTACTTC | TRBV9 | - | TRBJ2-5 | TRBD2
CASSGASGVGEQFF | TGCGCCAGCAGTGGGGCTAGCGGGGTTGGTGAGCAGTTCTTC | TRBV10-1 | - | TRBJ2-1 | TRBD2
CASSTQGAGELFF | TGTGCCAGCAGTACCCAGGGGGCCGGGGAGCTGTTTTTT | TRBV14 | - | TRBJ2-2 | TRBD1
CASSREGEQYF | TGTGCCAGCAGCCGAGAGGGCGAGCAGTACTTC | TRBV5-6 | few | TRBJ2-7 | -
CASSLVSGNTQYF | TGTGCCAGCAGCTTAGTCTCCGGGAATACGCAGTATTTT | TRBV11-3 | - | TRBJ2-3 | -
CASRLQGYNSPLHF | TGTGCCAGCAGGCTTCAGGGGTATAATTCACCCCTCCACTTT | TRBV6-6 | few | TRBJ1-6 | -
CAWTRGKADEQYF | TGTGCCTGGACACGGGGGAAGGCCGACGAGCAGTACTTC | TRBV30 | - | TRBJ2-7 | -
CASSQDRTSRAGELFF | TGTGCCAGCAGCCAAGATAGGACTTCTCGGGCCGGGGAGCTGTTTTTT | TRBV4-2 | - | TRBJ2-2 | -
CASSRGRGQPGPMNTEAFF | TGTGCCAGCAGCCGAGGAAGGGGACAGCCAGGCCCTATGAACACTGAAGCTTTCTTT | TRBV9 | - | TRBJ1-1 | TRBD1
CASSLNVGRPYEQYF | TGCGCCAGCAGCTTAAACGTGGGGCGCCCCTACGAGCAGTACTTC | TRBV5-1 | - | TRBJ2-7 | -
CASSLGGAGANVLTF | TGTGCCAGCAGCTTGGGGGGGGCTGGGGCCAACGTCCTGACTTTC | TRBV7-6 | - | TRBJ2-6 | TRBD2
CASSLERLASETQYF | TGCGCCAGCAGCTTGGAACGACTAGCGTCTGAGACCCAGTACTTC | TRBV5-1 | - | TRBJ2-5 | TRBD2
CASSIETGDPGNEQFF | TGTGCCAGTAGTATAGAGACAGGGGATCCCGGCAATGAGCAGTTCTTC | TRBV19 | - | TRBJ2-1 | TRBD1
CASQRTSGYEQYF | TGTGCCAGCCAGAGGACTAGCGGCTACGAGCAGTACTTC | TRBV5-6 | once | TRBJ2-7 | TRBD2